This T cell receptor (beta chain) is from a study of T-cell memory formation after mild COVID-19. Study background: Among the donors, TCR clusters were largely specific to each donor. Study conclusions and caveats: Chiefly within CM and EM were the contracting CD4+ clones; CD8+ ones were within EMRA. Clones shrinking from day 15 to 85 showed even CD4/CD8 mixes; later expanders tilted CD4+. Confirmation was lacking for SARS-CoV-2 specificity of second-wave clones that peaked on day 37.

Remarks on this clonotype: The antigen is undetermined.

Germline loops: CDR1 WSHSY, CDR2 SAAADI. The CDR3 extends over 14 amino acids. The ends were cut back, 6 bases at V and 6 bases at J, with 15 bases in the middle. TCRdb re-analysed the 5' RACE reads in MiXCR, keeping a single row per CDR3 protein. This sample has hundreds of thousands of distinct CDR3 sequences; about a fifth occur once, and the top ten carry 7.5% to 9.5%. The source of this sequence is an adult woman who had mild COVID-19 (a few samples of this study predate the infection). Cell type and time point are not known. J is TRBJ2-1 and V is TRBV10-2; maybe TRBD2 (6 bases). The sequenced material came from PBMCs or a T cell subset sorted from them (not recorded which). The DNA for the CDR3 is TGCGCCAGCAGCTCTAGCGTTGGGGTCAATGAGCAGTTCTTC. Translation: CASSSSVGVNEQFF.